This T cell receptor beta chain is drawn from a study of beta chain features in type 1 diabetes. In regard to this clone: Its matching antigen is unknown.

The CDR3 has 14 residues. Germline V gives CDR1 SQVTM, CDR2 ANQGSEA. The V end was cut by 3 bases, the J end by 2 bases, with 11 bases between. Regarding the study as a whole: For patients, the naive, central memory and Treg TCRB repertoires appeared more alike than for healthy donors.

All of the sorted populations showed purity greater than 95%. The isolated RNA, all of it, was reverse transcribed, so expressed TCRB transcripts were what got sequenced. Sequenced by immunoSEQ multiplex PCR; TCRdb stores in-frame clones only, minus some. Of about 400,000 clones in the sample, roughly 12% are singletons; the top ten hold about 0.017%. The sequenced material came from naive CD4+ T cells from blood. The chain recombines TRBV29-1 with TRBJ2-1; perhaps TRBD1 as D (5 bases). The TCR sequence derives from a man younger than 35 in good health. The CDR3 coding sequence is TGCAGCGTTGATTTCTCAGGGACCTACAATGAGCAGTTCTTC. This gives the protein CSVDFSGTYNEQFF.